This entry concerns a single T cell receptor (beta chain). The antigen is not known. The sample has other DNA sequences that encode this CDR3 too. The data were taken from a study of shared clonotypes between healthy human individuals. Overall study findings and caveats: Generation probabilities of non-shared clonotypes were lower (relative to those shared by all four donors). Sharing across a few donors was seen in 4% to 5% of naive CD4 clonotypes.

The repertoire was sequenced with immunoSEQ multiplex PCR; TCRdb's copy has only in-frame clones and lacks some. The data hold some 2,500,000 clones, with 85% to 95% observed a single time. Splitting of CD4+ cells produced CD45RA+ naive and CD45RA-negative memory subsets. The germline V gene encodes CDR1 SGHRS and CDR2 YFSETQ. Trimming stripped 1 base from V and 3 bases from J, with 10 bases between. The CDR3 consists of 14 residues. The rearrangement uses TRBV5-1 and TRBJ1-1; unclear D gene. Sample: naive CD4+ T cells from PBMCs. The subset is: CD45RA+ positively selected. This receptor was obtained from a man in his late teens or twenties in good health. Some clones in this sample may be carry-over from other donors' samples. This CDR3 reads CASSLTGGDTEAFF. The CDR3 nucleotides are TGCGCCAGCAGCTTGACGGGTGGGGACACTGAAGCTTTCTTT.